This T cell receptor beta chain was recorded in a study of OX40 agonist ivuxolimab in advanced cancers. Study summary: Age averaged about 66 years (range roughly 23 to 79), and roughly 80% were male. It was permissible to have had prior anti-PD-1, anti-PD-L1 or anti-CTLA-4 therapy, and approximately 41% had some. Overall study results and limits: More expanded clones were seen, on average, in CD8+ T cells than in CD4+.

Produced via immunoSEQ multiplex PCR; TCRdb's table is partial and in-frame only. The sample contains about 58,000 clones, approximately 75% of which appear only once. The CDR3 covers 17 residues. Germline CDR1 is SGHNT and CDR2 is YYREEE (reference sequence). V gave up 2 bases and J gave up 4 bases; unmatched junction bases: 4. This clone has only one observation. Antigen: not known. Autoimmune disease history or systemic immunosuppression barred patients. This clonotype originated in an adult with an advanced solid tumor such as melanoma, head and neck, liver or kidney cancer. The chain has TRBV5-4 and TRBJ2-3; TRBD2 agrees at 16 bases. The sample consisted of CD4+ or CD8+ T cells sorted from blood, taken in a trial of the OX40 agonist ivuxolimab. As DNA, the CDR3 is TGTGCCAGCAGCTTTGGGACTAGCGGGGGGGCGGCAGATACGCAGTATTTT. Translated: CASSFGTSGGAADTQYF.